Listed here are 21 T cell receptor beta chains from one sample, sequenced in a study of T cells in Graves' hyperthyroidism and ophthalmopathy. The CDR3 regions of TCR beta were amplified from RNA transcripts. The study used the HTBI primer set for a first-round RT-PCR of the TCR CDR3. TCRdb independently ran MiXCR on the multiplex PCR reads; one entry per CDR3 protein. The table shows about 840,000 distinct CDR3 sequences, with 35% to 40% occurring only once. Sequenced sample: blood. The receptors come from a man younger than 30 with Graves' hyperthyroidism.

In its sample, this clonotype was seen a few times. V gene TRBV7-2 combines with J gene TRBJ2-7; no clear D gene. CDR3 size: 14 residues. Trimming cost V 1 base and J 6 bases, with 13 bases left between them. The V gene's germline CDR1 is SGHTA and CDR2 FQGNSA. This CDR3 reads CASSLESQVGEQYF. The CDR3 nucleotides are TGTGCCAGCAGCTTAGAATCGCAGGTGGGCGAGCAGTACTTC.

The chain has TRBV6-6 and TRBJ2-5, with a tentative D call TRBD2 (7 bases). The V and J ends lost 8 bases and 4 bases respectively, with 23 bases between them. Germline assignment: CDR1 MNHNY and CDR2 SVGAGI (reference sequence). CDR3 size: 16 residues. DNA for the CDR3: TGTGCCAGCCGTCCACTGGGGAGGGGGGCCCGAGAGACCCAGTACTTC. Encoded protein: CASRPLGRGARETQYF.

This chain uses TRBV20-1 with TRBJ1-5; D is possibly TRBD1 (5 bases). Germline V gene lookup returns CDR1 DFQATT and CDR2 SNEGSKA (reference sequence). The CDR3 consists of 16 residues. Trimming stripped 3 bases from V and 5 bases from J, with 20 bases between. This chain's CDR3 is CSASIPPGLGDQPQHF. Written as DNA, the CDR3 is TGCAGTGCTAGTATCCCCCCGGGTTTGGGGGATCAGCCCCAGCATTTT.

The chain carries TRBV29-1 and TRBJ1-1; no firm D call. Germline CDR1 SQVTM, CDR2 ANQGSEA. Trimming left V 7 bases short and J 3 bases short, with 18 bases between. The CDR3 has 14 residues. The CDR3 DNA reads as TGCAGCGCCAGCAGCGCCGACTTGGACACTGAAGCTTTCTTT. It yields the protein CSASSADLDTEAFF.

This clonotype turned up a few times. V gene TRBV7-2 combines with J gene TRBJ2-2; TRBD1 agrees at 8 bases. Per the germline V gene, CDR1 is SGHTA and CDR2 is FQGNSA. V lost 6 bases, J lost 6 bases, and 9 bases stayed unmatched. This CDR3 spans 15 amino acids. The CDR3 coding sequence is TGTGCCAGCAGGACCACAGGGGGACAAGCCGGGGAGCTGTTTTTT. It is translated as CASRTTGGQAGELFF.

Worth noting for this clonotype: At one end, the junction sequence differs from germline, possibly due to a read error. The CDR3 nucleotides are TGTGCCACCAGTGGAGCGGGAGGGCACACAGAGACCCAGTACTTC. Translating it yields CATSGAGGHTETQYF. The gene calls are TRBV6-1 and TRBJ2-5, with 10 bases aligning to TRBD2. CDR3 length equals 15 residues. Germline CDR1 and CDR2: MNHNS and SASEGT.

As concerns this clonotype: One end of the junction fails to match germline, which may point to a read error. Here the CDR3 reads CASSWTSGGSTDTQYF. CDR3 sequence (DNA): TGTGCCAGCAGCTGGACTAGCGGGGGAAGCACAGATACGCAGTATTTT. The V gene is TRBV15, the J gene TRBJ2-3; the match to TRBD2 covers 13 bases. Germline CDR1 reads LNHNV; CDR2 reads YYDKDF (reference sequence). This CDR3 comprises 16 residues.

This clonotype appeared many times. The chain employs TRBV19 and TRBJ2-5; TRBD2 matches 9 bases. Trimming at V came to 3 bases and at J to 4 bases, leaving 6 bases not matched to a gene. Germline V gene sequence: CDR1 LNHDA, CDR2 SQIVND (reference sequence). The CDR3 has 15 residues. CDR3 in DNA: TGTGCCAGTAGTATCGGGCTAGCGGGAAGAGAGACCCAGTACTTC. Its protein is CASSIGLAGRETQYF.

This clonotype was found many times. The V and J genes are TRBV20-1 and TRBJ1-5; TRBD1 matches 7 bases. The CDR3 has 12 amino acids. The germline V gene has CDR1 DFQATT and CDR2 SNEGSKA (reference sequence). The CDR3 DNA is TGCACCGCGGGACAGCTTAATCAGCCCCAGCATTTT. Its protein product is CTAGQLNQPQHF.

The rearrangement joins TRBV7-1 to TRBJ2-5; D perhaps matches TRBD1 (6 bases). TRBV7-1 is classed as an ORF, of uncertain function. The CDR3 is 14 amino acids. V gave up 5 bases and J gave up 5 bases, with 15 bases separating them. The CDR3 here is CASSAGDSGETQYF. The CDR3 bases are TGTGCCAGCAGCGCAGGGGATTCGGGGGAGACCCAGTACTTC.

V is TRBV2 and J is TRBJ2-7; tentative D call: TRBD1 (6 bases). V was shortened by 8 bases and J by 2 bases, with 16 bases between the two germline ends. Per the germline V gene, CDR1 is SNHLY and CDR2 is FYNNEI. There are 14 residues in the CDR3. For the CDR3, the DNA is TGTGCCAGCCGGAGGCAGGGGAACACCTACGAGCAGTACTTC. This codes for CASRRQGNTYEQYF.

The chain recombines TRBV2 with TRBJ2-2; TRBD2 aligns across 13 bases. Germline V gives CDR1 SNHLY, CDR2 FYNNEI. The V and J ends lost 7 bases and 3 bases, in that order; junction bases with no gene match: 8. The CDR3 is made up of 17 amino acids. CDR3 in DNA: TGTGCCAGCAACAGACTAGCGGGGGGTCAGTACACCGGGGAGCTGTTTTTT. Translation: CASNRLAGGQYTGELFF.

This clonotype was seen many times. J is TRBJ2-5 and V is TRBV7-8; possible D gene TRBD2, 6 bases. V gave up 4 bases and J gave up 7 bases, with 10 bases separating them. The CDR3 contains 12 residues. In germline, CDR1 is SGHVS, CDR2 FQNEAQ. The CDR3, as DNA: TGTGCCAGCAGCTCGACAGCGGGGACCCAGTACTTC. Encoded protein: CASSSTAGTQYF. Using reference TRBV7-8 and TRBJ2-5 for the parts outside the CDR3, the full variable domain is GAGVSQSPRYKVAKRGQDVALRCDPISGHVSLFWYQQALGQGPEFLTYFQNEAQLDKSGLPSDRFFAERPEGSVSTLKIQRTQQEDSAVYLCASSSTAGTQYFGPGTRLLVL.

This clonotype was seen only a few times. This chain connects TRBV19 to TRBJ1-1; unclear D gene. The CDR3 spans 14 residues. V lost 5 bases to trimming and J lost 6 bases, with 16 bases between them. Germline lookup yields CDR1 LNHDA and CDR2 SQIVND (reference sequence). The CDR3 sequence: CASSPPGLWAEAFF. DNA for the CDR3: TGTGCCAGTAGTCCACCGGGCCTCTGGGCTGAAGCTTTCTTT.

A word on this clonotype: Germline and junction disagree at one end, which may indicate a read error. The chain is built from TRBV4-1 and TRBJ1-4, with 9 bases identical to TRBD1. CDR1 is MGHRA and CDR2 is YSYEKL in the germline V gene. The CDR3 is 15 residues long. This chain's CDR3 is CASSPPGTGNEELFF. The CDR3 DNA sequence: TGCGCCAGCAGCCCGCCGGGGACAGGGAATGAAGAACTGTTTTTT.

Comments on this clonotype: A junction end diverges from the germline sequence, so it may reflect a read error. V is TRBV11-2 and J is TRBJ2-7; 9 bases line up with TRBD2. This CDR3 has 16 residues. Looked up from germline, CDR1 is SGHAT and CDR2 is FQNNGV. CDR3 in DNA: TGTGCCAGCAGCACCTTCTCCGGGACTAGCTGGGGCGAGCAGCACTTC. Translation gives CASSTFSGTSWGEQHF.

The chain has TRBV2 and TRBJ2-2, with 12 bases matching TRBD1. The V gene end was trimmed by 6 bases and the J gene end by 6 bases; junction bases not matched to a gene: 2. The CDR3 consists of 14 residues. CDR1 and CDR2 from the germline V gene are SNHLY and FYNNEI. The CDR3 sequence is CASSWDRGPGELFF. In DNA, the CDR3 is TGTGCCAGCAGCTGGGACAGGGGGCCCGGGGAGCTGTTTTTT.

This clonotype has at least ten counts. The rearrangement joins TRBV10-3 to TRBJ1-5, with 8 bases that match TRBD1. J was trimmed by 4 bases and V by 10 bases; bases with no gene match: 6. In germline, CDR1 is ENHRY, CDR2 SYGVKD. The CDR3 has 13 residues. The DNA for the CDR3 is TGTGCCACAAAACAGGGGGAGAATCAGCCCCAGCATTTT. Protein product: CATKQGENQPQHF.

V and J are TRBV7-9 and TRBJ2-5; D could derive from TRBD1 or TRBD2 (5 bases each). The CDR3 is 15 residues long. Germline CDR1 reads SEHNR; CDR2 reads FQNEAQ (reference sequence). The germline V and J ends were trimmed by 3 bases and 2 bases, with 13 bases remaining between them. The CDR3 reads CASSFRWGKQETQYF. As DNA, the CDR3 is TGTGCCAGCAGCTTCCGGTGGGGGAAACAAGAGACCCAGTACTTC.

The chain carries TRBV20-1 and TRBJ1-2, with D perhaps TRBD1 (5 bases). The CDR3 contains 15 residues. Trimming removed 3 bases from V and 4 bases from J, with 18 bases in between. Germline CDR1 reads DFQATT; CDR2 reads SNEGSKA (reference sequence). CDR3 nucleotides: TGCAGTGCTAGCGGTTTAGGGGTTGGGGGCTATGGCTACACCTTC. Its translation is CSASGLGVGGYGYTF.

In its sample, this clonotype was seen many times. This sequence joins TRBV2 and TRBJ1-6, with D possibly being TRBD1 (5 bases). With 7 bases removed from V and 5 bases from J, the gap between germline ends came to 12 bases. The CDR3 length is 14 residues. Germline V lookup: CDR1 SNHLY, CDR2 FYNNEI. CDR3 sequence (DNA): TGTGCCAGCAAACGGGACGGAGATAATTCACCCCTCCACTTT. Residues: CASKRDGDNSPLHF. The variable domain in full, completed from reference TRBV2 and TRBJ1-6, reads EPEVTQTPSHQVTQMGQEVILRCVPISNHLYFYWYRQILGQKVEFLVSFYNNEISEKSEIFDDQFSVERPDGSNFTLKIRSTKLEDSAMYFCASKRDGDNSPLHFGNGTRLTVT.